This record concerns one T cell receptor (beta chain) sequence. Its antigen is not identified. The sample contains more than one DNA sequence encoding this CDR3. This record comes from a study of cytomegalovirus exposure and HLA in healthy donors. Study details: The roughly 130 validation repertoires, a later analysis reported, used the same platform as the approximately 670 repertoires from the first cohort.

The study's findings and limits: In vitro confirmation showed a few CMV-associated chains to be CMV antigen specific. Reports described diagnosis of cytomegalovirus status by the classifier as highly specific and sensitive.

Method: immunoSEQ multiplex PCR; TCRdb's copy keeps in-frame clones and lacks some. The table records about 130,000 clones, 70% to 85% of them present only once. Separation from the approximately 710-subject first cohort characterized the roughly 120-subject validation cohort, to which the donors belonged. V gave up 0 bases and J gave up 1 base; unmatched junction bases: 4. The germline V gene has CDR1 SGHDT and CDR2 YYEEEE. The CDR3 totals 16 residues. The sequenced material came from PBMCs. The TCR was taken from a man aged 25-40 years in good health and CMV-seropositive. V is TRBV5-6 and J is TRBJ2-7, with TRBD2 identical over 10 bases. CDR3 sequence: CASSLGLAGVSYEQYF. CDR3 nucleotide sequence: TGTGCCAGCAGCTTGGGGCTAGCGGGAGTGTCCTACGAGCAGTACTTC.